Listed below are T cell receptor beta chains from one sample, sequenced in a study of cytomegalovirus exposure and HLA in healthy donors. The table came from immunoSEQ multiplex PCR; TCRdb's copy has only in-frame clones and leaves some out. The sample has some 170,000 clones; just under 80% are singletons. Input material: PBMCs. These receptors were collected from a female donor in good health and CMV-seronegative. CDR3s include the opening cysteine and the closing phenylalanine or tryptophan. Each record gives: V gene, J gene, clone size, D gene, CDR3 protein, CDR3 DNA. The D gene is left open where the match is weak. Rows may omit the clone size; those that give it use once, few, many or a size class.

>TRBV5-4|TRBJ2-7|-|-
CASSLVSASGSYEQYF
TGTGCCAGCAGCTTGGTTTCGGCGTCAGGGTCCTACGAGCAGTACTTC
>TRBV2|TRBJ2-3|-|-
CASSETRVSTDTQYF
TGTGCCAGCAGTGAGACCAGGGTTAGCACAGATACGCAGTATTTT
>TRBV5-1|TRBJ2-3|-|-
CASSPQGFADTQYF
TGCGCCAGCAGCCCGCAGGGGTTCGCAGATACGCAGTATTTT
>TRBV5-4|TRBJ2-1|once|TRBD2
CASSFKTSGPYNEQFF
TGTGCCAGCAGTTTTAAGACTAGCGGACCCTACAATGAGCAGTTCTTC
>TRBV13|TRBJ2-7|-|-
CASSLGDFYEQYF
TGTGCCAGCAGCTTAGGGGACTTTTACGAGCAGTACTTC
>TRBV2|TRBJ2-2|-|-
CASSEKRGNTGELFF
TGTGCCAGCAGTGAAAAGAGAGGGAACACCGGGGAGCTGTTTTTT
>TRBV25-1|TRBJ2-3|-|TRBD2
CASSERGRAKDTQYF
TGTGCCAGCAGTGAACGCGGGAGGGCCAAAGATACGCAGTATTTT
>TRBV5-1|TRBJ2-1|-|-
CASSEPGVDEQFF
TGCGCCAGCAGCGAACCGGGGGTCGATGAGCAGTTCTTC
>TRBV6-5|TRBJ2-1|-|TRBD2
CASSFFSGRVYNEQFF
TGTGCCAGCAGTTTTTTTAGCGGGAGGGTCTACAATGAGCAGTTCTTC
>TRBV19|TRBJ2-7|-|TRBD1
CASSGPTGTYEQYF
TGTGCCAGTAGTGGGCCGACAGGGACCTACGAGCAGTACTTC
>TRBV9|TRBJ2-1|-|TRBD2
CASSPRLAVPTYNEQFF
TGTGCCAGCAGCCCGCGACTAGCGGTCCCAACCTACAATGAGCAGTTCTTC
>TRBV6-1|TRBJ1-6|few|-
CASHPGLGSPLHF
TGTGCCTCGCACCCCGGGTTGGGTTCACCCCTCCACTTT
>TRBV6-5|TRBJ2-4|few|-
CASRTWGPGNIQYF
TGTGCCAGCAGAACGTGGGGGCCAGGAAACATTCAGTACTTC
>TRBV5-1|TRBJ2-7|few|-
CASSLGQSYEQYF
TGCGCCAGCAGCTTGGGACAATCCTACGAGCAGTACTTC
>TRBV23-1|TRBJ1-4|few|TRBD1
CASSQSRGQGDLEKLFF
TGCGCCAGCAGTCAATCGAGAGGGCAGGGGGATCTAGAAAAACTGTTTTTT
>TRBV11-2|TRBJ2-3|-|TRBD2
CASSGLSGRTHTDTQYF
TGTGCCAGCAGCGGCCTAAGCGGGAGAACACACACAGATACGCAGTATTTT
>TRBV30|TRBJ2-6|-|-
CAWSQGGANVLTF
TGTGCCTGGAGTCAGGGTGGGGCCAACGTCCTGACTTTC
>TRBV5-8|TRBJ1-5|-|TRBD1
CASSLGQGLNQPQHF
TGTGCCAGCAGCTTGGGACAGGGCCTCAATCAGCCCCAGCATTTT
>TRBV7-2|TRBJ1-6|-|-
CASSPTGYNSPLHF
TGTGCCAGCAGCCCAACAGGGTATAATTCACCCCTCCACTTT
>TRBV9|TRBJ2-7|-|TRBD1
CASSVSSGQGGYEQYF
TGTGCCAGCAGCGTAAGTTCGGGACAGGGAGGCTACGAGCAGTACTTC
>TRBV9|TRBJ2-6|-|-
CASSAPSSGANVLTF
TGTGCCAGCAGCGCACCTAGCTCTGGGGCCAACGTCCTGACTTTC
>TRBV6-5|TRBJ2-3|-|TRBD1
CASSYGGQGPDTQYF
TGTGCCAGCAGTTACGGGGGACAGGGCCCAGATACGCAGTATTTT
>TRBV5-1|TRBJ2-5|-|TRBD2
CASSSTPTSGRMRETQYF
TGCGCCAGCAGCTCGACCCCTACTAGCGGGAGAATGAGAGAGACCCAGTACTTC
>TRBV4-1|TRBJ2-2|once|-
CASTYRVWAGELFF
TGCGCCAGCACATACAGGGTGTGGGCCGGGGAGCTGTTTTTT
>TRBV2|TRBJ1-1|-|-
CASIAGSAYFF
TGTGCCAGCATCGCGGGAAGTGCGTACTTCTTT
>TRBV7-9|TRBJ1-2|once|-
CSSSLQGARWYGYTF
TGTTCCAGCAGTCTCCAAGGGGCGCGATGGTATGGCTACACCTTC
>TRBV9|TRBJ2-2|-|-
CASSVGFVGAGELFF
TGTGCCAGCAGCGTAGGTTTTGTGGGCGCCGGGGAGCTGTTTTTT
>TRBV5-1|TRBJ1-3|few|-
CASSTAAGNTIYF
TGCGCCAGCAGCACCGCTGCGGGAAACACCATATATTTT
>TRBV5-6|TRBJ1-2|-|-
CASSFGGNYGYTF
TGTGCCAGCAGCTTCGGAGGGAACTATGGCTACACCTTC
>TRBV4-1|TRBJ1-5|-|-
CASSQVAQKPQHF
TGCGCCAGCAGCCAAGTTGCCCAGAAGCCCCAGCATTTT
>TRBV6-1|TRBJ2-7|-|TRBD1
CASSVGTGGTYEQYF
TGTGCCAGCAGTGTTGGGACAGGGGGGACCTACGAGCAGTACTTC
>TRBV2|TRBJ2-1|-|-
CASSRSGQAYNEQFF
TGTGCCAGCAGTAGATCGGGACAAGCTTACAATGAGCAGTTCTTC
>TRBV2|TRBJ2-3|few|-
CASSGGVRGTDTQYF
TGTGCCAGCAGTGGGGGTGTCAGGGGCACAGATACGCAGTATTTT
>TRBV15|TRBJ2-7|-|-
CATSSGRRDTSYEQYF
TGTGCCACCAGCAGTGGTCGCCGGGACACCTCCTACGAGCAGTACTTC
>TRBV19|TRBJ2-3|few|-
CASSISLAIYFTDTQYF
TGTGCCAGTAGTATCTCCCTAGCGATATACTTCACAGATACGCAGTATTTT
>TRBV15|TRBJ1-4|-|-
CATSLGSGGANEKLFF
TGTGCCACCAGCCTAGGGAGTGGAGGGGCTAATGAAAAACTGTTTTTT
>TRBV27|TRBJ2-1|few|TRBD2
CASSLTSGLAGLNPEPHEQFF
TGTGCCAGCAGTTTAACGTCGGGACTAGCGGGACTCAACCCGGAACCTCATGAGCAGTTCTTC
>TRBV11-2|TRBJ2-7|-|-
CASSVLGRRNEQYF
TGTGCCAGCAGCGTACTGGGGCGTCGAAACGAGCAGTACTTC
>TRBV4-1|TRBJ2-3|-|TRBD2
CASSSQGAGGTDTQYF
TGCGCCAGCAGCTCCCAAGGGGCGGGGGGGACAGATACGCAGTATTTT
>TRBV7-8|TRBJ2-2|-|TRBD1
CASSWDRGDTGELFF
TGTGCCAGCAGCTGGGACAGGGGAGATACCGGGGAGCTGTTTTTT
>TRBV6-1|TRBJ1-2|-|-
CASSEVGLGYTF
TGTGCCAGCAGTGAAGTTGGCTTAGGCTACACCTTC
>TRBV2|TRBJ2-7|once|TRBD1
CASSELSGGSYEQYF
TGTGCCAGCAGTGAATTGTCAGGGGGTTCCTACGAGCAGTACTTC
>TRBV10-3|TRBJ2-5|-|-
CATGGGGLGETQYF
TGTGCCACGGGCGGAGGGGGCCTGGGAGAGACCCAGTACTTC
>TRBV30|TRBJ2-1|-|TRBD2
CAWSNSGLRTSSNEQFF
TGTGCCTGGAGTAATAGCGGGCTACGGACTAGTTCCAATGAGCAGTTCTTC
>TRBV18|TRBJ1-4|once|TRBD1
CASSPLRGRTSNEKLFF
TGTGCCAGCTCACCACTCAGGGGGCGGACTTCGAATGAAAAACTGTTTTTT
>TRBV4-1|TRBJ2-1|-|TRBD1
CASSRELDRAIYNEQFF
TGCGCCAGCAGCCGAGAACTTGACAGGGCCATCTACAATGAGCAGTTCTTC
>TRBV29-1|TRBJ1-5|-|-
CSAGHQRVCNQPQHF
TGCAGTGCTGGACACCAAAGGGTGTGCAATCAGCCCCAGCATTTT
>TRBV15|TRBJ2-3|-|TRBD2
CATSRDRASGRADTQYF
TGTGCCACCAGCAGAGATAGGGCTAGCGGGAGAGCAGATACGCAGTATTTT
>TRBV13|TRBJ1-1|-|-
CASSFIYGAEAFF
TGTGCCAGCAGCTTCATCTACGGGGCTGAAGCTTTCTTT
>TRBV29-1|TRBJ1-2|-|TRBD1
CSVLGQGKSYGYTF
TGCAGCGTTCTAGGACAGGGAAAGTCCTATGGCTACACCTTC
>TRBV7-6|TRBJ2-7|few|-
CASSPPGVRPYEQYF
TGTGCCAGCAGCCCTCCAGGGGTTCGTCCCTACGAGCAGTACTTC
>TRBV4-1|TRBJ2-1|few|-
CASSQGGVNEQFF
TGCGCCAGCAGCCAAGGAGGAGTAAATGAGCAGTTCTTC
>TRBV2|TRBJ1-6|-|TRBD1
CASSLPGTVNSPLHF
TGTGCCAGCAGTCTACCCGGGACAGTAAATTCACCCCTCCACTTT
>TRBV7-8|TRBJ1-2|-|TRBD1
CASSLGPGTGDYGYTF
TGTGCCAGCAGCTTAGGCCCCGGGACAGGGGATTATGGCTACACCTTC
>TRBV9|TRBJ2-7|few|TRBD2
CASSVAGTSAEQYF
TGTGCCAGCAGCGTAGCCGGGACTAGCGCCGAGCAGTACTTC
>TRBV7-6|TRBJ2-3|-|TRBD2
CASSRGASSGPTDTQYF
TGTGCCAGCAGTCGTGGCGCCTCTAGCGGCCCAACAGATACGCAGTATTTT
>TRBV5-4|TRBJ2-7|-|TRBD2
CASSLASAGGAHAEQYF
TGTGCCAGCAGCCTTGCCTCGGCCGGGGGGGCGCATGCCGAGCAGTACTTC
>TRBV7-2|TRBJ2-1|few|-
CASSSGLYNEQFF
TGTGCCAGCAGCTCGGGACTCTACAATGAGCAGTTCTTC